The clone carrying this T cell receptor (beta chain) was seen more than once but under ten times. What it recognizes is unknown. J gave up 6 bases and V 6 bases, and 9 bases lay outside the gene matches. CDR1 PRHDT and CDR2 FYEKMQ come from the germline V gene (reference sequence). The CDR3 sequence is 15 residues long. The entry originates in a study of T cells in narcolepsy. Study-wide results and limits: Autoreactive clone sequences were missing from some blood memory CD4+ repertoires.

Libraries were prepared by immunoSEQ multiplex PCR; TCRdb keeps only in-frame clonotypes and omits some of them. Among over 30,000 clones listed, 87% were seen once. The source material was CD45RA- memory CD4+ T cells from PBMCs. V usage is TRBV13 and J usage is TRBJ2-2; TRBD2 agrees at 8 bases. This TCR was sampled from a human donor with narcolepsy. CDR3 protein: CASRQGQAGAGELFF. The CDR3 DNA is TGTGCCAGCAGGCAGGGGCAAGCGGGAGCCGGGGAGCTGTTTTTT.